These 16 T cell receptor beta chains were sequenced from one sample in a study of cytomegalovirus exposure and HLA in healthy donors (dated by TCRdb to the late 2010s). Receptor libraries were prepared by the immunoSEQ multiplex PCR assay. For the multiplex PCR, a mixture combining 60 forward primers for TCR Vbeta segments and 13 reverse primers for TCR Jbeta segments was used. TCRdb provides this immuneACCESS table in a form limited to in-frame rearrangements. Some clones are lacking; in checked studies, under half of them reflect an unresolved V gene, and why the rest are absent is not known. The sample includes some 140,000 clones, with 70% to 75% observed a single time. The ten largest clones represent over 1% of the sample. Sequencing was done on a sample of PBMCs. The receptors stem from a woman between 35 and 50 years old in good health and CMV-seronegative.

Only a few counts were recorded for this clone. This sequence joins TRBV5-1 and TRBJ1-6; perhaps TRBD1 as D (6 bases). This CDR3 spans 18 amino acids. Trimming cost V 5 bases and J 1 base, with 19 bases left between them. CDR1 is SGHRS and CDR2 is YFSETQ in the germline V gene. CDR3 bases: TGCGCCAGCAGTATGCAGTGGCAGGGGTTTTCCTATAATTCACCCCTCCACTTT. This encodes CASSMQWQGFSYNSPLHF.

This chain links TRBV14 with TRBJ2-2, with D maybe TRBD2 (5 bases). Trimming pared 0 bases from V and 3 bases from J, leaving 14 bases between. The CDR3 runs to 17 residues. CDR1 is SGHDN, CDR2 FVKESK, per germline. CDR3 loop: CASSQEAGIWDTGELFF. CDR3 coding DNA: TGTGCCAGCAGCCAAGAAGCCGGGATCTGGGACACCGGGGAGCTGTTTTTT.

The chain couples TRBV11-3 to TRBJ1-1, with 8 bases matching TRBD1. The germline CDR1 and CDR2 sequences are SGHNT and YENEEA. J was trimmed by 3 bases and V by 6 bases; bases with no gene match: 3. The CDR3 spans 13 residues. CDR3: CASSSTGDTEAFF. For the CDR3, the DNA is TGTGCCAGCAGTTCGACAGGGGACACTGAAGCTTTCTTT.

The rearrangement joins TRBV6-5 to TRBJ1-1; D remains unclear. There are 12 residues in the CDR3. V lost 8 bases and J lost 5, with 12 bases in between. The germline V gene has CDR1 MNHEY and CDR2 SVGAGI. CDR3 loop: CASGAERTEAFF. The CDR3 bases are TGTGCCAGCGGCGCTGAGAGGACTGAAGCTTTCTTT.

V usage is TRBV6-6 and J usage is TRBJ2-3; D gene ambiguous. Germline V gives CDR1 MNHNY, CDR2 SVGAGI (reference sequence). The V and J ends lost 10 bases and 4 bases respectively, with 12 bases between them. This CDR3 is built from 12 residues. The DNA for the CDR3 is TGTGCCACCAAGCCGGCGGCAGATACGCAGTATTTT. It is translated as CATKPAADTQYF.

As to this clone: At the DNA level, this CDR3 is encoded by other sequences in the same sample as well. V usage is TRBV28 and J usage is TRBJ1-5; tentative D call: TRBD1 (5 bases). CDR3 length: 14 amino acids. Looked up from germline, CDR1 is MDHEN and CDR2 is SYDVKM. V gave up 6 bases and J gave up 4 bases, with 13 bases separating them. CDR3 sequence: CASRGTVSNQPQHF. The CDR3 DNA reads as TGTGCCAGCAGGGGGACTGTTAGTAATCAGCCCCAGCATTTT.

The rearrangement uses TRBV29-1 and TRBJ2-5, with 8 nucleotides matching TRBD2. With V trimmed by 7 bases and J by 4 bases, 5 bases remained unmatched. This CDR3 comprises 12 residues. CDR1 is SQVTM, CDR2 ANQGSEA, per germline. This chain's CDR3 is CSAERGRETQYF. The CDR3 region has the DNA TGCAGCGCTGAGCGGGGGCGAGAGACCCAGTACTTC.

This clone came up a few times. The V and J genes are TRBV7-6 and TRBJ1-5; D is uncertain. The CDR3 is made up of 15 amino acids. The V gene's germline CDR1 is SGHVS and CDR2 FNYEAQ. V was shortened by 1 base and J by 0 bases, with 7 bases between the two germline ends. In DNA form, the CDR3 reads TGTGCCAGCAGCTTAGGTAGTAGTAGCAATCAGCCCCAGCATTTT. Encoded protein: CASSLGSSSNQPQHF. The whole variable domain, remainder taken from reference TRBV7-6 and TRBJ1-5, is GAGVSQSPRYKVTKRGQDVALRCDPISGHVSLYWYRQALGQGPEFLTYFNYEAQQDKSGLPNDRFSAERPEGSISTLTIQRTEQRDSAMYRCASSLGSSSNQPQHFGDGTRLSIL.

The rearrangement uses TRBV5-6 and TRBJ2-7; 11 bases fit TRBD1. There are 16 residues in the CDR3. Trimming at V came to 6 bases and at J to 7 bases, leaving 15 bases not matched to a gene. The germline V gene encodes CDR1 SGHDT and CDR2 YYEEEE. CDR3 bases: TGTGCCAGCACCCGGACAGGGGGCGCTGCCGAACGGGAGCAGTACGTC. It codes for CASTRTGGAAEREQYV.

This clone was detected only once. This chain joins TRBV29-1 and TRBJ1-2; 7 bases fit TRBD1. CDR3 length: 15 amino acids. CDR1 is SQVTM and CDR2 is ANQGSEA in the germline V gene. V lost 5 bases, J lost 4 bases, and 13 bases stayed unmatched. CDR3 nucleotide sequence: TGCAGCGTTTTCGAGCGGTCCCAGGGGGTCTATGGCTACACCTTC. Translating it yields CSVFERSQGVYGYTF.

The chain uses TRBV4-2 and TRBJ1-5, with 7 bases matching TRBD1. The germline V gene encodes CDR1 LGHNA and CDR2 YNFKEQ. The CDR3 totals 14 residues. V lost 5 bases and J lost 1; bases outside the gene matches: 2. The CDR3 spells CASSDRASNQPQHF. In DNA form, the CDR3 reads TGTGCCAGCAGCGACAGGGCAAGCAATCAGCCCCAGCATTTT.

V and J are TRBV19 and TRBJ2-1, with 9 bases fitting TRBD2. The junction had 8 bases not matched to a gene; V was cut back by 5 bases and J by 6 bases. The CDR3 loop spans 15 amino acids. CDR1 and CDR2 from the germline V gene are LNHDA and SQIVND (reference sequence). CDR3 sequence reads: CASSPAGGPRNEQFF. CDR3 DNA sequence: TGTGCCAGTAGTCCGGCGGGGGGGCCGCGCAATGAGCAGTTCTTC.

This clone showed up just a few times. The chain employs TRBV6-5 and TRBJ1-4, with a tentative D call TRBD1 (5 bases). Per the germline V gene, CDR1 is MNHEY and CDR2 is SVGAGI. The CDR3 is 13 amino acids. Trimming cost V 5 bases and J 5 bases, with 9 bases left between them. DNA of the CDR3: TGTGCCAGCAGTATGCGACAGAATGAAAAACTGTTTTTT. Residues: CASSMRQNEKLFF.

The V and J genes are TRBV27 and TRBJ2-7; TRBD2 might be the D (5 bases). Germline CDR1 MNHEY, CDR2 SMNVEV (reference sequence). The CDR3 is 14 amino acids. With 6 bases removed from V and 0 bases from J, the gap between germline ends came to 12 bases. For the CDR3, the DNA is TGTGCCAGCAGGAAGGGAGAGAGCTCCTACGAGCAGTACGTC. The encoded protein is CASRKGESSYEQYV.

The genes are TRBV5-6 and TRBJ2-3, with TRBD1 identical over 8 bases. This CDR3 comprises 16 residues. Looked up from germline, CDR1 is SGHDT and CDR2 is YYEEEE. Losses at the gene ends were 4 bases for V and 0 bases for J; bases not matched to a gene: 7. The CDR3 coding sequence is TGTGCCAGCAGCCGGGACAGGTGGCCTAGCACAGATACGCAGTATTTT. Translated: CASSRDRWPSTDTQYF.

The chain recombines TRBV4-1 with TRBJ1-5, with TRBD1 identical over 8 bases. J was trimmed by 4 bases and V by 4 bases; bases with no gene match: 3. The CDR3 is 14 residues long. Germline CDR1 is MGHRA and CDR2 is YSYEKL. The CDR3 DNA reads TGCGCCAGCAGCCGTACAGGGGGGAATCAGCCCCAGCATTTT. Translation: CASSRTGGNQPQHF.